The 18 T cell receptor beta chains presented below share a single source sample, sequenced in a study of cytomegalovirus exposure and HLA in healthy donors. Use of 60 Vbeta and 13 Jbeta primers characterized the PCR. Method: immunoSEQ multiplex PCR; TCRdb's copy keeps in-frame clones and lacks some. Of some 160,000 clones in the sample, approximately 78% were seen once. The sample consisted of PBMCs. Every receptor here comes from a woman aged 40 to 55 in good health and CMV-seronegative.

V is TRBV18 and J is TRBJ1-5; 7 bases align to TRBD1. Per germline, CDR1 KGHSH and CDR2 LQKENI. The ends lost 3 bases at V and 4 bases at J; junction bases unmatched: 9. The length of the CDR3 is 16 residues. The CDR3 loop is CASSPSTGNGNQPQHF. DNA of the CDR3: TGTGCCAGCTCACCGTCGACAGGGAACGGGAATCAGCCCCAGCATTTT.

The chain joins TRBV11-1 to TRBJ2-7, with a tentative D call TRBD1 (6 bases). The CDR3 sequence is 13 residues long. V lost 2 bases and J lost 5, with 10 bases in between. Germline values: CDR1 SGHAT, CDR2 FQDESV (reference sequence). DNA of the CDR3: TGTGCCAGCAGCTTACACAGGGACAACGAGCAGTACTTC. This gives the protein CASSLHRDNEQYF.

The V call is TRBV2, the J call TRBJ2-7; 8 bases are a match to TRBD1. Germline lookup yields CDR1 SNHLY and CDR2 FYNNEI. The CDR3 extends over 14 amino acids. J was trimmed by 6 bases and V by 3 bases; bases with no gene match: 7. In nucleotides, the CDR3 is TGTGCCAGCAGTGACCGGACAGGGTCCGCCGAGCAGTACTTC. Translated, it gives CASSDRTGSAEQYF.

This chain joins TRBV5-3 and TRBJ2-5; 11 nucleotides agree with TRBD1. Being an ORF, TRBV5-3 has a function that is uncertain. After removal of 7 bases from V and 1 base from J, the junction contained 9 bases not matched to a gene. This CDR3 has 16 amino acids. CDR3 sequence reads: CARAMIGTGGQETQYF. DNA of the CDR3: TGTGCCAGAGCTATGATAGGGACAGGGGGCCAAGAGACCCAGTACTTC.

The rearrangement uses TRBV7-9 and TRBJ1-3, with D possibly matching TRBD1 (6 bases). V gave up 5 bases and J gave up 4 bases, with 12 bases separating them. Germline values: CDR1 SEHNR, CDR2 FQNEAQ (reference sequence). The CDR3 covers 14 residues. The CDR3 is CASSPQGIGNTIYF. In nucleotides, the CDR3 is TGTGCCAGCAGCCCGCAGGGGATCGGAAACACCATATATTTT.

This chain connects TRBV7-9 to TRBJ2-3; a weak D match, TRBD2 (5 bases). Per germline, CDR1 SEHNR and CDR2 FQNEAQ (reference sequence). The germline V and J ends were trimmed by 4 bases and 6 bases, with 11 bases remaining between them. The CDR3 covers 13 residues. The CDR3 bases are TGTGCCAGCAGCTCCCTGGGAGTGGATACGCAGTATTTT. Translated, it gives CASSSLGVDTQYF.

The CDR3 DNA reads TGCAGCGTTGGGATGCAGGGCCCAGATACGCAGTATTTT. Translating gives CSVGMQGPDTQYF. The rearrangement links TRBV29-1 to TRBJ2-3, with D perhaps matching TRBD1 (5 bases). This CDR3 is built from 13 residues. V gave up 4 bases and J gave up 4 bases, with 12 bases separating them. Per the germline V gene, CDR1 is SQVTM and CDR2 is ANQGSEA.

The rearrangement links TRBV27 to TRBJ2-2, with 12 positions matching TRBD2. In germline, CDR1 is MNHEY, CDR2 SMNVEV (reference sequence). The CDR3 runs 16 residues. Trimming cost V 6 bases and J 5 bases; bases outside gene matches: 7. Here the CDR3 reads CASSRLLAGGTGELFF. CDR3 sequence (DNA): TGTGCCAGCAGCCGGCTACTAGCGGGGGGTACCGGGGAGCTGTTTTTT.

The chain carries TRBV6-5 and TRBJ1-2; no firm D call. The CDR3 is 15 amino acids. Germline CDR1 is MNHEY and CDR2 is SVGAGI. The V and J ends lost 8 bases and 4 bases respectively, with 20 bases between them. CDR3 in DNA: TGTGCCAGCGGACTGTTTAAGGAAGCTCCCTATGGCTACACCTTC. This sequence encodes CASGLFKEAPYGYTF.

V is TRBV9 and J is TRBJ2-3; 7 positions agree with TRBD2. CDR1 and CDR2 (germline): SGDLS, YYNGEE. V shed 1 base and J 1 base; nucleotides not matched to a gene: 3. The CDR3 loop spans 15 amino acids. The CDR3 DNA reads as TGTGCCAGCAGCGTATCAGCGGGGCGCACAGATACGCAGTATTTT. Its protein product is CASSVSAGRTDTQYF.

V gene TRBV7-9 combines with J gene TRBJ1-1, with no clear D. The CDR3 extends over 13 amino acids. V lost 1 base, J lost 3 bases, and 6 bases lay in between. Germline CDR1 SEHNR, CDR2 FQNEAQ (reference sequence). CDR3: CASSLGAYTEAFF. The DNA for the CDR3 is TGTGCCAGCAGCTTAGGAGCCTACACTGAAGCTTTCTTT. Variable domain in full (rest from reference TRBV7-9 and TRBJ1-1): DTGVSQNPRHKITKRGQNVTFRCDPISEHNRLYWYRQTLGQGPEFLTYFQNEAQLEKSRLLSDRFSAERPKGSFSTLEIQRTEQGDSAMYLCASSLGAYTEAFFGQGTRLTVV.

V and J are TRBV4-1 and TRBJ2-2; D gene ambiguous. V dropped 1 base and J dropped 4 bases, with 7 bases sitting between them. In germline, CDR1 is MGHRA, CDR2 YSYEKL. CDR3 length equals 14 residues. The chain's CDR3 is CASSQGPGTGELFF. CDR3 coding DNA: TGCGCCAGCAGCCAAGGTCCAGGCACCGGGGAGCTGTTTTTT.

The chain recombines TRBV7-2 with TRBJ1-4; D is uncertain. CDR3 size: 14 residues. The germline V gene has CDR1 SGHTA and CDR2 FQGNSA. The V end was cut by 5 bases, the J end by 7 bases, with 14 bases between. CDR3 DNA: TGTGCCAGCAGCCGGATCCGCGGAATTGAAAAACTGTTTTTT. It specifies CASSRIRGIEKLFF.

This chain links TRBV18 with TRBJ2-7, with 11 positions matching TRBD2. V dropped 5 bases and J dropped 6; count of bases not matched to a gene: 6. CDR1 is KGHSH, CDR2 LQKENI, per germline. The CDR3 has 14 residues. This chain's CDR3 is CASSSTSGAGEQYF. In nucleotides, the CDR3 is TGTGCCAGCTCATCGACTAGCGGGGCGGGCGAGCAGTACTTC.

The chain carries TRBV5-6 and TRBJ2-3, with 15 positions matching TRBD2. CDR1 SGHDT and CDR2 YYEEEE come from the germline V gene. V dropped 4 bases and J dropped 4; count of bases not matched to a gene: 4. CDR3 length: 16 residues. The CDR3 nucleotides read TGTGCCAGCAGCGGCGGGACTAGCGGGGGGTCAGATACGCAGTATTTT. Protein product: CASSGGTSGGSDTQYF.

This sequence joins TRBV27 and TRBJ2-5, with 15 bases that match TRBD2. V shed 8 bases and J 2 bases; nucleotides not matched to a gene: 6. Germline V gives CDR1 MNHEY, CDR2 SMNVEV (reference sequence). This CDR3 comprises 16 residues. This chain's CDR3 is CASSLGLAGGQETQYF. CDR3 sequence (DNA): TGTGCCAGCTCCTTAGGACTAGCGGGGGGGCAAGAGACCCAGTACTTC.

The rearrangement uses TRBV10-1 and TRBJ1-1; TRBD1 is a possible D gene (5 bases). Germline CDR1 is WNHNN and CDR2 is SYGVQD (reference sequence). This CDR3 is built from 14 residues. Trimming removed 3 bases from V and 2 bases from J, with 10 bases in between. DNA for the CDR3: TGCGCCAGCAGTGATGTTGGGGCTAACACTGAAGCTTTCTTT. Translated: CASSDVGANTEAFF.

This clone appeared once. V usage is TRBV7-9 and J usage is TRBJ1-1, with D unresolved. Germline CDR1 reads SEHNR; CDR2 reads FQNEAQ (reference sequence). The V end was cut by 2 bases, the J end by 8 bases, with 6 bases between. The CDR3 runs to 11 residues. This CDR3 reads CASSLNLEAFF. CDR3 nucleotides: TGTGCCAGCAGCTTAAACTTGGAAGCTTTCTTT.